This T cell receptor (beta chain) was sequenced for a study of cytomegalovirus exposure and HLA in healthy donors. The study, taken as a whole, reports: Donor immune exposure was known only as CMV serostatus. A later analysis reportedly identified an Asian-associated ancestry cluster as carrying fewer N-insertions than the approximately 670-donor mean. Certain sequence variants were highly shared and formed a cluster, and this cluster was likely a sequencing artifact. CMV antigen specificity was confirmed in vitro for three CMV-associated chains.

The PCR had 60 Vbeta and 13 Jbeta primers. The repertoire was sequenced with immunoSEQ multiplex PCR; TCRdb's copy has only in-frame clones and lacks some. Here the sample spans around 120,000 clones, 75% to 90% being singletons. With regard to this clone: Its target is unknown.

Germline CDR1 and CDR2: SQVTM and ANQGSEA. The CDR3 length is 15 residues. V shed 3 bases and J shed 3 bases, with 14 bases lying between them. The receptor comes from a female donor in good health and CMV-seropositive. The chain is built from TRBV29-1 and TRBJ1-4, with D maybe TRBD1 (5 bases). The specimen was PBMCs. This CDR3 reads CSVDLGLSPNEKLFF. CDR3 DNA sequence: TGCAGCGTTGACTTGGGGCTGTCACCTAATGAAAAACTGTTTTTT.